What follows are 28 T cell receptor beta chains derived from one specimen sequenced in a study of T cells after yellow fever vaccination. One entry per CDR3 protein results from TCRdb running MiXCR on the 5' RACE reads. Among hundreds of thousands of distinct CDR3 sequences listed, under 20% were seen once. The sequencing used PBMCs, collected before the yellow fever booster vaccination. Receptors were obtained from a man aged 18 to 30 who received the YFV17D yellow fever vaccine.

This clonotype was seen only a few times. J is TRBJ2-5 and V is TRBV29-1; D may be TRBD1 (7 bases). Germline V lookup: CDR1 SQVTM, CDR2 ANQGSEA. CDR3 length: 13 residues. Trimming took off 7 bases at V and 3 bases at J, with 15 bases between the two ends. This CDR3 is CSAQGGQKETQYF. In nucleotides, the CDR3 is TGCAGCGCTCAGGGGGGACAGAAAGAGACCCAGTACTTC.

This chain connects TRBV3-1 to TRBJ2-1; D might be TRBD1 or TRBD2, each matching 6 bases. From germline, CDR1 is LGHDT and CDR2 YNNKEL (reference sequence). The CDR3 sequence is 12 residues long. The ends were cut back, 7 bases at V and 9 bases at J, with 13 bases in the middle. CDR3 sequence (DNA): TGTGCCAGCAACCTTGAGGGGGGTGAGCAGTTCTTC. It codes for CASNLEGGEQFF.

V is TRBV12-3 or TRBV12-4 and J is TRBJ1-1, with D hard to call. The CDR3 has 13 amino acids. V was pared by 6 bases and J by 7 bases, with 15 bases between. CDR3 region: CASRAPGPSEAFF. CDR3 nucleotide sequence: TGTGCCAGCAGGGCACCCGGGCCAAGTGAAGCTTTCTTT.

This clonotype appeared a few times. The V call is TRBV20-1, the J call TRBJ1-2, with D perhaps matching TRBD1 (6 bases). V was clipped by 2 bases and J by 14 bases, with 18 bases between them. The CDR3 runs to 12 residues. Germline V gene data show CDR1 as DFQATT and CDR2 as SNEGSKA (reference sequence). Here the CDR3 DNA reads TGCAGTGCTAGAAGTGGGGGCCCAGTGGAGACCTTC. It translates to CSARSGGPVETF.

This chain links TRBV9 with TRBJ2-3; the D is unclear. The CDR3 is made up of 12 amino acids. The germline CDR1 and CDR2 sequences are SGDLS and YYNGEE. The V end lost 5 bases, the J end lost 4 bases, and 8 bases lay between the germline ends. The CDR3 DNA sequence: TGTGCCAGCAGTCTTACCCCAGATACGCAGTATTTT. Translation: CASSLTPDTQYF.

This clonotype was counted at least ten times. The chain employs TRBV7-2 and TRBJ1-1; D gene unclear. V lost 2 bases and J lost 1, with 5 bases in between. This CDR3 contains 13 residues. Per germline, CDR1 SGHTA and CDR2 FQGNSA. For the CDR3, the DNA is TGTGCCAGCAGCTTATACGGGAACACTGAAGCTTTCTTT. It specifies CASSLYGNTEAFF.

This chain connects TRBV7-9 to TRBJ2-2, with 7 bases that match TRBD1. CDR1 and CDR2 from the germline V gene are SEHNR and FQNEAQ (reference sequence). The CDR3 has 13 residues. The J segment lost 6 bases and the V segment lost 8 bases, leaving 6 bases of the junction unmatched. The CDR3 loop reads CASQEDRAGELFF. In nucleotides, the CDR3 is TGTGCCAGCCAGGAAGACAGGGCCGGGGAGCTGTTTTTT.

This clonotype was detected only a few times. V gene TRBV12-3 or TRBV12-4 combines with J gene TRBJ2-5; D gene uncertain. The CDR3 totals 12 residues. V shed 7 bases and J shed 7 bases, with 13 bases lying between them. The CDR3 here is CASTPSGRTQYF. The DNA of the CDR3 is TGTGCCAGCACCCCCTCCGGTCGGACCCAGTACTTC.

This clonotype was observed many times. The rearrangement joins TRBV11-3 to TRBJ2-5; D unresolved. Germline CDR1 SGHNT, CDR2 YENEEA. The CDR3 consists of 13 residues. Deletions cut 1 base from V and 2 bases from J, with 5 bases between. The CDR3 is CASSLADQETQYF. The CDR3 DNA is TGTGCCAGCAGCTTAGCCGATCAAGAGACCCAGTACTTC. Filled out from reference TRBV11-3 and TRBJ2-5, the complete variable domain reads EAGVVQSPRYKIIEKKQPVAFWCNPISGHNTLYWYLQNLGQGPELLIRYENEEAVDDSQLPKDRFSAERLKGVDSTLKIQPAELGDSAVYLCASSLADQETQYFGPGTRLLVL.

This clonotype was observed a handful of times. The CDR3 DNA is TGTGCCAGCAGTTCGGGACACCCTAACAATGAGCAGTTCTTC. Translating gives CASSSGHPNNEQFF. This chain joins TRBV7-9 and TRBJ2-1, with D possibly TRBD1 on 6 matching bases. Deletions cut 6 bases from V and 5 bases from J, with 14 bases between. This CDR3 region has 14 residues. The germline CDR1 and CDR2 sequences are SEHNR and FQNEAQ (reference sequence).

This chain links TRBV5-1 with TRBJ2-3, with D perhaps TRBD1 or TRBD2 (6 bases each). The CDR3 is 16 residues long. The germline V and J ends were trimmed by 2 bases and 1 base, with 14 bases remaining between them. Germline values: CDR1 SGHRS, CDR2 YFSETQ. DNA of the CDR3: TGCGCCAGCAGCTTCTCGGGGGCCCGGGGCACAGATACGCAGTATTTT. Protein: CASSFSGARGTDTQYF. The full variable domain, completed using reference TRBV5-1 and TRBJ2-3, is KAGVTQTPRYLIKTRGQQVTLSCSPISGHRSVSWYQQTPGQGLQFLFEYFSETQRNKGNFPGRFSGRQFSNSRSEMNVSTLELGDSALYLCASSFSGARGTDTQYFGPGTRLTVL.

This clonotype was seen a handful of times. The chain recombines TRBV29-1 with TRBJ2-5; possible D gene TRBD2, 6 bases. Trimming cost V 6 bases and J 5 bases, with 16 bases left between them. The germline CDR1 and CDR2 sequences are SQVTM and ANQGSEA. This CDR3 is built from 13 residues. CDR3 sequence: CSVSLGGFETQYF. The CDR3 DNA follows: TGCAGCGTATCCTTGGGGGGTTTTGAGACCCAGTACTTC.

CDR3 residues: CASSWGVYTAGTQYF. CDR3 sequence (DNA): TGTGCCAGCAGTTGGGGGGTATACACCGCAGGGACCCAGTACTTC. The V call is TRBV12-3 or TRBV12-4, the J call TRBJ2-5; possibly TRBD2 for D (6 bases). The CDR3 spans 15 residues. The V end lost 4 bases, the J end lost 7 bases, and 19 bases lay between the germline ends.

This chain joins TRBV6-5 and TRBJ2-2, with D perhaps TRBD2 (7 bases). Trimming pared 0 bases from V and 6 bases from J, leaving 14 bases between. This CDR3 region has 16 residues. CDR1 is MNHEY, CDR2 SVGAGI, per germline. DNA for the CDR3: TGTGCCAGCAGTTACTCGAGTTGGGAGGGGGCCGGGGAGCTGTTTTTT. Protein sequence: CASSYSSWEGAGELFF.

The gene calls are TRBV5-1 and TRBJ2-3; the match to TRBD2 covers 7 bases. Germline-derived CDR1 and CDR2 are SGHRS and YFSETQ. CDR3 length: 14 amino acids. With 9 bases clipped from V and 6 bases from J, the junction kept 13 bases outside the gene matches. CDR3 in DNA: TGCGCCATCTCGACTGGGGGGGAACAGGATACGCAGTATTTT. Its protein is CAISTGGEQDTQYF.

This sequence joins TRBV6-2 or TRBV6-3 and TRBJ2-3, with 12 positions matching TRBD2. Germline V gene sequence: CDR1 MNHEY, CDR2 SVGEGT. Trimming at V came to 7 bases and at J to 2 bases, leaving 4 bases not matched to a gene. This CDR3 comprises 15 residues. The CDR3 reads CASTGLAGHTDTQYF. DNA of the CDR3: TGTGCCAGCACCGGACTAGCGGGGCACACAGATACGCAGTATTTT.

This chain joins TRBV10-3 and TRBJ1-2; tentative D call: TRBD1 (5 bases). Germline lookup yields CDR1 ENHRY and CDR2 SYGVKD. The V gene lost 2 bases and the J gene lost 0 bases, with 10 bases spanning the gap. The CDR3 spans 15 residues. CDR3 nucleotides: TGTGCCATCAGTGAGCCGACAGCGACTAACTATGGCTACACCTTC. It encodes CAISEPTATNYGYTF.

This clonotype was observed a few times. The chain uses TRBV15 and TRBJ2-7, with 7 nucleotides matching TRBD2. The CDR3 loop spans 18 amino acids. The ends lost 0 bases at V and 3 bases at J; junction bases unmatched: 14. The germline V gene encodes CDR1 LNHNV and CDR2 YYDKDF (reference sequence). The CDR3 reads CATSRDLSGNPGGYEQYV. CDR3 coding DNA: TGTGCCACCAGCAGAGATCTCTCGGGGAACCCGGGGGGCTACGAGCAGTACGTC.

The gene calls are TRBV9 and TRBJ2-7; D might be TRBD1 (5 bases). The CDR3 consists of 13 residues. The V gene's germline CDR1 is SGDLS and CDR2 YYNGEE. V was pared by 0 bases and J by 5 bases, with 9 bases between. The CDR3 sequence is CASSVGRGDEQYF. The CDR3 region has the DNA TGTGCCAGCAGCGTAGGAAGGGGTGACGAGCAGTACTTC. Supplemented by reference TRBV9 and TRBJ2-7, the full variable domain reads DSGVTQTPKHLITATGQRVTLRCSPRSGDLSVYWYQQSLDQGLQFLIQYYNGEERAKGNILERFSAQQFPDLHSELNLSSLELGDSALYFCASSVGRGDEQYFGPGTRLTVT.

This clonotype was counted a few times. The rearrangement uses TRBV18 and TRBJ2-2, with 13 bases matching TRBD2. The trim removed 2 bases at V and 6 bases at J, leaving 3 bases unmatched. Germline V gene lookup returns CDR1 KGHSH and CDR2 LQKENI. This CDR3 has 16 residues. This CDR3 is CASSPFGTSGAGELFF. The CDR3 nucleotides read TGTGCCAGCTCACCATTTGGGACTAGCGGGGCCGGGGAGCTGTTTTTT.

Many counts were recorded for this clonotype. This chain connects TRBV4-2 to TRBJ1-1; the match to TRBD1 covers 10 bases. V was pared by 4 bases and J by 3 bases, with 5 bases of the junction left unmatched. There are 15 residues in the CDR3. Per the germline V gene, CDR1 is LGHNA and CDR2 is YNFKEQ. CDR3 amino acids: CASSPTGGEDTEAFF. Written as DNA, the CDR3 is TGTGCCAGCAGCCCGACAGGGGGCGAGGACACTGAAGCTTTCTTT.

The rearrangement uses TRBV27 and TRBJ1-3; D gene uncertain. Trimming pared 0 bases from V and 0 bases from J, leaving 3 bases between. CDR1 and CDR2 (germline): MNHEY, SMNVEV (reference sequence). The CDR3 consists of 14 residues. The CDR3 DNA follows: TGTGCCAGCAGTTTATCCCGCTCTGGAAACACCATATATTTT. Translated: CASSLSRSGNTIYF.

This clonotype was detected only a few times. The chain joins TRBV20-1 to TRBJ1-1; a weak D match, TRBD1 (5 bases). V lost 3 bases and J 1 base, leaving 12 bases between the germline ends. CDR1 DFQATT and CDR2 SNEGSKA come from the germline V gene (reference sequence). This CDR3 is 14 amino acids long. CDR3 bases: TGCAGTGCTAGGGAGAACGACAGGAACACTGAAGCTTTCTTT. Protein product: CSARENDRNTEAFF.

This clonotype has just a few counts. The V and J genes are TRBV10-3 and TRBJ2-2, with D hard to call. Germline V lookup: CDR1 ENHRY, CDR2 SYGVKD. The length of the CDR3 is 15 residues. V lost 6 bases and J 2 bases, leaving 13 bases between the germline ends. The CDR3 nucleotides read TGTGCCATCAGAAAGGATAAGGGCAACACCGGGGAGCTGTTTTTT. Its translation: CAIRKDKGNTGELFF.

The rearrangement links TRBV4-3 to TRBJ2-3; D might be TRBD2 (5 bases). Deletions cut 3 bases from V and 4 bases from J, with 14 bases between. CDR3 size: 15 residues. In germline, CDR1 is LGHNA, CDR2 YSLEER. This CDR3 is CASSHEGRWSDTQYF. CDR3 sequence (DNA): TGCGCCAGCAGCCACGAGGGCAGGTGGTCAGATACGCAGTATTTT.

The table lists this clonotype with many counts. CDR3 nucleotides: TGTGCCAGCAGCTTTAGCGGGGGGCCGTTTTATATGGATGAGCAGTTCTTC. This encodes CASSFSGGPFYMDEQFF. V is TRBV7-9 and J is TRBJ2-1; 10 nucleotides align to TRBD2. The germline V gene encodes CDR1 SEHNR and CDR2 FQNEAQ (reference sequence). The CDR3 contains 17 residues. J lost 8 bases, V lost 3 bases, and 13 bases had no gene match.

In this sample, this clonotype turned up a few times. The rearrangement joins TRBV29-1 to TRBJ2-1; 12 bases align to TRBD2. Germline loops: CDR1 SQVTM, CDR2 ANQGSEA. The V gene end was trimmed by 6 bases and the J gene end by 9 bases; junction bases not matched to a gene: 12. The length of the CDR3 is 15 residues. The DNA for the CDR3 is TGCAGCGTCGAGCGGCTAGCGGGGGGGCTTGGTGAGCAGTTCTTC. Protein: CSVERLAGGLGEQFF.

The rearrangement links TRBV2 to TRBJ2-2; no reliable D call. The CDR3 runs to 11 residues. Per germline, CDR1 SNHLY and CDR2 FYNNEI. The V end lost 6 bases, the J end lost 9 bases, and 8 bases lay between the germline ends. CDR3 region: CASRVSRELFF. CDR3 coding DNA: TGTGCCAGCAGGGTTAGCAGGGAGCTGTTTTTT.